This entry features one TCR beta chain sequence. This entry belongs to a study of blood T cell repertoires in COVID-19. Study-level background: Samples came from the United States, Italy and Spain, spanning acute and convalescent COVID-19. T cells, B-cell-depleted T cells, or PBMCs supplied cDNA or gDNA.

In the authors' methods: By means of reference gene primer amplification, nucleated cell counts were estimated. Here immunoSEQ multiplex PCR was the method, and the copy in TCRdb shows in-frame clones only, minus some. That table supplies the V and J calls and clone size; D and trimming were determined from the DNA. The sample holds some 450,000 clones, about 90% seen once. Looked up from germline, CDR1 is SGHTS and CDR2 is YDEGEE. Trimming took off 4 bases at V and 3 bases at J, with 15 bases between the two ends. This CDR3 is built from 15 residues. Patients at the Seattle site were enrolled during active infection and followed longitudinally.

The rearrangement uses TRBV5-8 and TRBJ2-3; possible D gene TRBD2, 6 bases. The clonotype comes from a man between 18 and 29 years old with COVID-19, enrolled during active disease. Sequencing used peripheral blood. The CDR3 DNA sequence: TGTGCCAGCAGCACACTAGCCCTCGGGACAGATACGCAGTATTTT. This encodes CASSTLALGTDTQYF.